The T cell receptor (beta chain) described here comes from a study of blood T cell repertoires in COVID-19 (TCRdb year 2020). Study-wide context: Collaborator samples came from the United States, Italy and Spain and covered acute and convalescent phases of COVID-19. Where available, HLA class I and class II types were obtained from metadata supplied by the sample provider rather than from assay-based typing. Deeply sampled blood TCRbeta repertoires from subjects exposed to, actively infected with, or recovered from COVID-19 were included in the dataset. A freely available public database, intended as a resource for researchers studying the immune response to SARS-CoV-2, is where the repertoires were released. Nearly every sample came with metadata listing a de-identified subject ID, COVID-19 status, age in years and sex. Samples came from the ongoing ImmuneRACE study (first 160 participants) plus 1,254 subjects from 6 global collaborators. The material from the prospective study consisted of cDNA or gDNA derived from T cells, B-cell-depleted T cells, or PBMCs. Findings and caveats that apply to the study as a whole: The amount of clinical and demographic metadata varied by source and participant and was provided uncurated.

TCRbeta CDR3 regions were amplified from genomic DNA by means of the immunoSEQ Assay, a bias-controlled multiplex PCR. From the authors' description of their analysis: Nucleated cell counts per sample were estimated from amplification of reference gene primers within the assay. Sequence reads were collapsed and filtered to measure the absolute abundance of every unique TCRbeta CDR3 rearrangement. For each sample, productive Simpson clonality was calculated by taking the square root of Simpson's diversity index across productive rearrangements. TCRdb limited this immuneACCESS table to in-frame rearrangements with V and J called. A share of clones is missing; checked studies link under half to unresolved V genes, and the rest is unexplained. V and J calls plus clone size are reproduced from that table; the DNA served to infer D and trimming. The sample table contains 70,000 to 80,000 clones; only one count was recorded for approximately 80% of them. The ten largest clones represent around 11% of the sample.

Collaborating institutions collected whole blood in K2EDTA tubes following their own protocols. For TCRbeta analysis, collaborator samples were shipped as frozen whole blood, as isolated PBMCs, or as DNA extracted from either sample type. V is pruned by 2 bases and J by 6 bases, leaving 1 base of the junction without a gene match. From the cysteine through the phenylalanine, the CDR3 covers 13 amino acids. Only CDR3 DNA is held: 39 bases, read in frame from base 1. According to the germline V gene, CDR1 reads SGHRS and CDR2 reads YFSETQ. For this clone: Its antigen remains undetermined. It has no much larger one-base neighbor in the sample; base qualities were not kept.

The sample comprised peripheral blood. The TCR comes from a human donor in a cohort sampled during active COVID-19. The chain couples TRBV5-1 to TRBJ1-2, and TRBD1 matches 10 of the central bases. The CDR3 loop reads CASSFGQGDGYTF. The sequenced DNA: TGCGCCAGCAGCTTTGGACAGGGGGATGGCTACACCTTC. With the rest looked up from the reference TRBV5-1 and TRBJ1-2 genes rather than sequenced, the full variable domain is KAGVTQTPRYLIKTRGQQVTLSCSPISGHRSVSWYQQTPGQGLQFLFEYFSETQRNKGNFPGRFSGRQFSNSRSEMNVSTLELGDSALYLCASSFGQGDGYTFGSGTRLTVV.